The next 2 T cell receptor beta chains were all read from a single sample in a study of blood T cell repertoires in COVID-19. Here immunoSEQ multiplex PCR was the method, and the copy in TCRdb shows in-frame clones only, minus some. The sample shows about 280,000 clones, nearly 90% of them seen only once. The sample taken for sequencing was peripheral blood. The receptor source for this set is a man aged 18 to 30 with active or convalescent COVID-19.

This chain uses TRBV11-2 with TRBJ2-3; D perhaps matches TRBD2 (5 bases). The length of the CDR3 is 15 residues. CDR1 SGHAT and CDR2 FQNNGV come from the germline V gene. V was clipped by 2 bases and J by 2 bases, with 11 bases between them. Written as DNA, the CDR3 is TGTGCCAGCAGCTTATTCCGGGATTTCACAGATACGCAGTATTTT. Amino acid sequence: CASSLFRDFTDTQYF.

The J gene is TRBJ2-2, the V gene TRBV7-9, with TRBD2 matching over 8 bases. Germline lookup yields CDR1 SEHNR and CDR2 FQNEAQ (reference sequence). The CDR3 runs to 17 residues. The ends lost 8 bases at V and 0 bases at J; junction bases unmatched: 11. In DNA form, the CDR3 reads TGTGCCAGCGTCCTACTAGCGGAAAGCGCGAACACCGGGGAGCTGTTTTTT. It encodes CASVLLAESANTGELFF.